This T cell receptor (beta chain) was sequenced in a study of T-cell memory formation after mild COVID-19. Study context: TCR clustering was largely donor specific.

Trimming removed 3 bases at V and 6 bases at J, with 15 bases between. Looked up from germline, CDR1 is LNHDA and CDR2 is SQIVND (reference sequence). The CDR3 consists of 15 residues. This clonotype was counted a few times. Its cognate antigen is unknown. Using constant-segment primers, 5'RACE produced TCR alpha and TCR beta cDNA libraries carrying sample barcodes and UMIs. Each CDR3 protein is one row after TCRdb ran MiXCR on the 5' RACE reads. The sample has around 430,000 distinct CDR3 sequences, about 16% seen once. Overall study findings and caveats: Second-wave clones that peaked on day 37 lacked confirmed SARS-CoV-2 specificity.

The chain employs TRBV19 and TRBJ2-4; D unresolved. Sequencing was done on a sample of PBMCs or a T cell subset sorted from them (not recorded which). The origin of this receptor is a young man who had mild COVID-19 (a few samples of this study predate the infection). Cell type and time point are not known. CDR3 amino acids: CASSIQEEVGNIQYF. CDR3 bases: TGTGCCAGTAGTATTCAGGAAGAGGTGGGAAACATTCAGTACTTC.